This T cell receptor beta chain appears in the sequencing data of a study of pediatric ulcerative colitis. The rectum was sampled with one to two pinch biopsies at colonoscopy. The diagnostic colonoscopy in ulcerative colitis patients preceded any immunosuppressive treatment. Notes on this clone: Its antigen is not identified.

The CDR3 is made up of 14 amino acids. Between the trimmed V and J ends, which lost 4 bases and 2 bases, there was a span of 11 bases. The germline V gene encodes CDR1 ENHRY and CDR2 SYGVKD. Sequencing was performed with immunoSEQ multiplex PCR; in TCRdb, only in-frame clones are kept and a portion is missing. Of approximately 38,000 clones in the sample, roughly 70% are singletons; the top ten hold roughly 8.6%. Points from the study as a whole: Two rectal CDR3 clonotypes occurred in all ulcerative colitis patients.

The sequencing input was gut tissue. The TCR originated in a boy younger than 18 with severe ulcerative colitis. The chain recombines TRBV10-3 with TRBJ1-2; D is perhaps TRBD1 (6 bases). The chain's CDR3 is CAISAQQGNYGYTF. The CDR3 nucleotides read TGTGCCATCAGTGCCCAACAGGGCAACTATGGCTACACCTTC.